The 22 T cell receptor beta chains given below trace back to one sample, sequenced in a study of spatial heterogeneity in lung cancer. Time point here: blood at routine non-recurrence follow-up after resection. TCRdb reanalysed the 5' RACE reads using MiXCR and keeps one entry per CDR3 protein. The data show over 95,000 distinct CDR3 sequences, 10% to 12% seen once. Sequences were derived from PBMCs, sampled at follow-up. These receptors came from a female donor with early-stage non-small cell lung cancer.

This clonotype was seen only a few times. This sequence joins TRBV5-6 and TRBJ2-3; D unresolved. Germline assignment: CDR1 SGHDT and CDR2 YYEEEE. The CDR3 spans 12 residues. Trimming pared 4 bases from V and 6 bases from J, leaving 9 bases between. The CDR3 bases are TGTGCCAGCAGCGTGATATCGGATACGCAGTATTTT. It codes for CASSVISDTQYF.

This clonotype turned up a few times. V usage is TRBV10-1 and J usage is TRBJ2-3; D unclear. The CDR3 sequence is 14 residues long. The germline V gene has CDR1 WNHNN and CDR2 SYGVQD (reference sequence). V lost 3 bases and J 5 bases, leaving 12 bases between the germline ends. CDR3 in DNA: TGCGCCAGCAGTGAACGCAGTGTCGGAGATACGCAGTATTTT. Amino acids: CASSERSVGDTQYF.

The chain is built from TRBV12-3 or TRBV12-4 and TRBJ2-3; 12 positions agree with TRBD2. J gave up 9 bases and V 1 base, and 5 bases lay outside the gene matches. CDR3 size: 15 residues. The CDR3 region has the DNA TGTGCCAGCAGTTTAGGCCTAGCGGGAGGGAAGACGCAGTATTTT. As protein: CASSLGLAGGKTQYF.

This clonotype was seen a few times. This chain links TRBV20-1 with TRBJ2-3; D tentatively reads TRBD1 or TRBD2 (5 bases each). V was cut by 6 bases and J by 10 bases, with 17 bases left in between. The CDR3 has 12 residues. Germline CDR1 is DFQATT and CDR2 is SNEGSKA (reference sequence). DNA of the CDR3: TGCAGTGCCACTCTAACCGGGGCCTCGCAGTATTTT. Amino acids: CSATLTGASQYF.

A remark on this clonotype: This clone may be a read error of a much larger clone one base away. CDR3 sequence: CTSSPPSGRGGQPQHF. The CDR3, as DNA: TGTACCAGCTCACCACCGTCCGGCAGGGGAGGCCAGCCCCAGCATTTT. The V call is TRBV18, the J call TRBJ1-5; a weak D match, TRBD1 (6 bases). CDR3 length: 16 amino acids. Germline V gives CDR1 KGHSH, CDR2 LQKENI.

J is TRBJ2-2 and V is TRBV24-1; D gene uncertain. This CDR3 spans 12 amino acids. Per the germline V gene, CDR1 is KGHDR and CDR2 is SFDVKD. The germline V and J ends were trimmed by 4 bases and 8 bases, with 7 bases remaining between them. CDR3 region: CATSEGLGELFF. CDR3 bases: TGTGCCACCAGTGAAGGGCTAGGGGAGCTGTTTTTT.

J is TRBJ1-1 and V is TRBV20-1; a possible D gene is TRBD1 (6 bases). Germline CDR1 is DFQATT and CDR2 is SNEGSKA (reference sequence). V gave up 4 bases and J gave up 5 bases, with 23 bases separating them. The CDR3 contains 16 residues. The CDR3 DNA sequence: TGCAGTGCTAAGAAAAACAGGGCCAGTCGTGGAACTGAAGCTTTCTTT. This encodes CSAKKNRASRGTEAFF.

This chain joins TRBV27 and TRBJ2-1; 7 bases map to TRBD1. The CDR3 has 15 amino acids. CDR1 is MNHEY and CDR2 is SMNVEV in the germline V gene (reference sequence). Trimming took 8 bases from V and 5 from J; bases not matched to a gene: 12. CDR3 DNA sequence: TGTGCCAGCGGAAACACCCGACAGGGCAACAATGAGCAGTTCTTC. Protein: CASGNTRQGNNEQFF.

This clonotype was seen only a few times. V is TRBV12-3 or TRBV12-4 and J is TRBJ1-5, with 7 bases aligning to TRBD1. The CDR3 length is 14 residues. J was trimmed by 4 bases and V by 5 bases; bases with no gene match: 5. CDR3 loop: CASSVTGKNQPQHF. CDR3 bases: TGTGCCAGCAGTGTGACAGGGAAAAATCAGCCCCAGCATTTT.

This clonotype has just a few counts. This chain links TRBV5-1 with TRBJ2-5, with unresolved D. CDR1 is SGHRS, CDR2 YFSETQ, per germline. V lost 2 bases to trimming and J lost 5 bases, with 7 bases between them. This CDR3 is 12 amino acids long. The CDR3 nucleotides are TGCGCCAGCAGCTTTAGTACTGAGACCCAGTACTTC. Translation gives CASSFSTETQYF.

At least ten counts were recorded for this clonotype. J is TRBJ1-5 and V is TRBV5-1; D is undetermined. The V gene's germline CDR1 is SGHRS and CDR2 YFSETQ. V dropped 4 bases and J dropped 2 bases, with 16 bases sitting between them. This CDR3 contains 16 residues. The chain's CDR3 is CASSPFGPTGNQPQHF. CDR3 DNA sequence: TGCGCCAGCAGCCCTTTTGGCCCAACTGGCAATCAGCCCCAGCATTTT.

This chain links TRBV20-1 with TRBJ2-7; 11 positions agree with TRBD1. V trimming: 1 base; J trimming: 2 bases; junction bases outside the gene matches: 4. This CDR3 has 15 amino acids. Germline V gene data show CDR1 as DFQATT and CDR2 as SNEGSKA (reference sequence). CDR3 coding DNA: TGCAGTGCTAGAGGATGGGGACAGGGGGCCTACGAGCAGTACTTC. Translation: CSARGWGQGAYEQYF.

This clonotype showed up just a few times. The chain carries TRBV4-3 and TRBJ2-4; D is perhaps TRBD1 (5 bases). V was cut by 0 bases and J by 5 bases, with 14 bases left in between. The length of the CDR3 is 16 residues. Germline loops: CDR1 LGHNA, CDR2 YSLEER. CDR3 protein: CASSQDLRDLENIQYF. The CDR3 nucleotides are TGCGCCAGCAGCCAAGATCTCAGGGATTTAGAAAACATTCAGTACTTC.

The CDR3 DNA reads TGTGCCATCAGTGGGGGCGGGGGAAACACTGAAGCTTTCTTT. Its protein is CAISGGGGNTEAFF. The chain recombines TRBV10-3 with TRBJ1-1; weak D call: TRBD1 (5 bases). Germline assignment: CDR1 ENHRY and CDR2 SYGVKD. V was cut by 4 bases and J by 2 bases, with 11 bases left in between. This CDR3 is 14 amino acids long.

This clonotype appeared a few times. This sequence may be a read error, since a much larger clone differs from it by one base. The chain is built from TRBV6-2 or TRBV6-3 and TRBJ1-2; D is uncertain. Trimming took 6 bases from V and 4 from J, leaving 9 bases between them. The germline gives CDR1 MNHEY, CDR2 SVGEGT. The CDR3 has 12 residues. The CDR3 region is CASSQHAYGYTF. CDR3 nucleotides: TGTGCCAGCAGCCAACATGCCTATGGCTACACCTTC.

This clonotype was observed at least ten times. The gene calls are TRBV12-5 and TRBJ2-2, with 9 bases identical to TRBD1. The germline V gene encodes CDR1 LGHNT and CDR2 FRNRAP. The J segment lost 3 bases and the V segment lost 7 bases, leaving 6 bases of the junction unmatched. CDR3 length: 15 amino acids. The CDR3 protein is CASAPGQGHTGELFF. The CDR3 DNA reads as TGTGCTAGTGCCCCGGGACAGGGACACACCGGGGAGCTGTTTTTT.

This clonotype was counted ten times or more. The CDR3 DNA reads as TGTGCCAGCAGCCGATCTAGCGGGAGCGGGGAGCAGTACTTC. It encodes CASSRSSGSGEQYF. This chain uses TRBV7-3 with TRBJ2-7; 10 bases agree with TRBD2. This CDR3 has 14 residues. V was pared by 5 bases and J by 7 bases, with 8 bases of the junction left unmatched. Germline V gene lookup returns CDR1 SGHTA and CDR2 FQGTGA.

This rearrangement joins TRBV18 to TRBJ1-5; 7 bases agree with TRBD1. CDR1 and CDR2 (germline): KGHSH, LQKENI. The CDR3 covers 17 residues. With V trimmed by 6 bases and J by 0 bases, 11 bases remained unmatched. CDR3 DNA: TGTGCCAGCTCGGCTCAGGGGGGCACTTATAGCAATCAGCCCCAGCATTTT. Protein: CASSAQGGTYSNQPQHF.

Remarks on this clonotype: One end of the junction does not line up with germline, which may come from a read error. This sequence joins TRBV5-1 and TRBJ2-2; 7 bases line up with TRBD1. CDR1 is SGHRS and CDR2 is YFSETQ in the germline V gene. CDR3 length: 15 amino acids. In DNA, the CDR3 is TGCGTCAGCAGCACCAACAGGGGCCTGGGCGGGGAGCTGTTTTTT. Amino acid sequence: CVSSTNRGLGGELFF.

V gene TRBV7-2 combines with J gene TRBJ1-1; maybe TRBD1 (5 bases). Germline lookup yields CDR1 SGHTA and CDR2 FQGNSA. The V end lost 5 bases, the J end lost 5 bases, and 15 bases lay between the germline ends. This CDR3 comprises 14 residues. CDR3: CASSPQGRATEAFF. CDR3 coding DNA: TGTGCCAGCAGCCCCCAAGGCAGGGCTACTGAAGCTTTCTTT. The complete variable domain, with remaining parts taken from reference TRBV7-2 and TRBJ1-1, reads GAGVSQSPSNKVTEKGKDVELRCDPISGHTALYWYRQSLGQGLEFLIYFQGNSAPDKSGLPSDRFSAERTGGSVSTLTIQRTQQEDSAVYLCASSPQGRATEAFFGQGTRLTVV.

The rearrangement joins TRBV20-1 to TRBJ1-1; D gene uncertain. The V and J ends lost 4 bases and 0 bases respectively, with 12 bases between them. Germline V CDR1 and CDR2: DFQATT, SNEGSKA (reference sequence). This CDR3 region has 14 residues. CDR3 nucleotides: TGCAGTGCTAAGAAAGGGTACATGAACACTGAAGCTTTCTTT. Encoded protein: CSAKKGYMNTEAFF.

The J gene is TRBJ2-7, the V gene TRBV6-5; D is unresolved. Trimming took 0 bases from V and 0 from J, leaving 6 bases between them. The CDR3 covers 14 residues. Germline V gene sequence: CDR1 MNHEY, CDR2 SVGAGI. CDR3 sequence (DNA): TGTGCCAGCAGTTACTCCGGCACCTCCTACGAGCAGTACTTC. Translation: CASSYSGTSYEQYF.